The 19 T cell receptor beta chains in this list originate from one sample, sequenced in a study of blood T cell repertoires in COVID-19. The protocol was immunoSEQ multiplex PCR, while the TCRdb copy is restricted to in-frame clones and leaves out a portion. The table shows 250,000 to 350,000 clones, with 80% to 90% occurring only once. Material for sequencing was PBMCs or T cells enriched from blood (not recorded which). All receptors derive from a woman aged 25 to 45 who had recovered from COVID-19.

A single count supports this clone. The rearrangement uses TRBV7-2 and TRBJ2-7; TRBD2 matches at 11 bases. Germline-derived CDR1 and CDR2 are SGHTA and FQGNSA. The ends lost 2 bases at V and 7 bases at J; junction bases unmatched: 13. The CDR3 extends over 17 amino acids. For the CDR3, the DNA is TGTGCCAGCAGCTTAAGGGTTAGCGGGAGGGCAACAGAGGAGCAGTACTTC. Translation: CASSLRVSGRATEEQYF.

The chain uses TRBV27 and TRBJ1-1, with a tentative D call TRBD1 (6 bases). V lost 4 bases, J lost 6 bases, and 12 bases lay in between. The CDR3 has 13 amino acids. Germline assignment: CDR1 MNHEY and CDR2 SMNVEV (reference sequence). This chain's CDR3 is CASSYREPSEAFF. The CDR3 bases are TGTGCCAGCAGTTACAGGGAACCGTCTGAAGCTTTCTTT.

J is TRBJ2-5 and V is TRBV10-1, with 8 bases identical to TRBD2. CDR1 is WNHNN and CDR2 is SYGVQD in the germline V gene (reference sequence). The CDR3 is made up of 16 amino acids. J lost 5 bases, V lost 2 bases, and 10 bases had no gene match. CDR3 amino acids: CASSEGRLAGRETQYF. CDR3 nucleotide sequence: TGCGCCAGCAGTGAGGGGCGTCTAGCGGGTAGGGAGACCCAGTACTTC.

This clone was detected once. This chain joins TRBV19 and TRBJ1-5; D is undetermined. Per germline, CDR1 LNHDA and CDR2 SQIVND (reference sequence). The ends were cut back, 4 bases at V and 0 bases at J, with 19 bases in the middle. The CDR3 runs 18 residues. The CDR3 sequence is CASSTSDIAGYSNQPQHF. The CDR3 DNA reads TGTGCCAGTAGTACCTCCGATATAGCGGGTTATAGCAATCAGCCCCAGCATTTT.

This CDR3 reads CASSSSSGREADTQYF. CDR3 DNA sequence: TGTGCCAGCAGCTCCTCGAGCGGGAGGGAGGCAGATACGCAGTATTTT. V usage is TRBV9 and J usage is TRBJ2-3; TRBD2 aligns across 10 bases. The CDR3 is 16 residues long. The junction had 9 bases not matched to a gene; V was cut back by 4 bases and J by 4 bases. Per the germline V gene, CDR1 is SGDLS and CDR2 is YYNGEE.

This clone was seen only a few times. The rearrangement links TRBV4-2 to TRBJ2-1, with 7 bases lining up with TRBD2. The CDR3 is made up of 18 amino acids. The junction had 11 bases not matched to a gene; V was cut back by 0 bases and J by 3 bases. The germline V gene has CDR1 LGHNA and CDR2 YNFKEQ. This CDR3 is CASSQDEAGLVIYNEQFF. CDR3 sequence (DNA): TGTGCCAGCAGCCAAGATGAAGCGGGGCTAGTTATCTACAATGAGCAGTTCTTC.

The V and J genes are TRBV10-3 and TRBJ1-4; TRBD1 is a possible D gene (6 bases). The CDR3 has 14 residues. Germline CDR1 is ENHRY and CDR2 is SYGVKD. Trimming pared 7 bases from V and 5 bases from J, leaving 14 bases between. CDR3 in DNA: TGTGCCATCAACGAGGGGGGGCTGAATGAAAAACTGTTTTTT. Translated: CAINEGGLNEKLFF.

This sequence joins TRBV7-9 and TRBJ1-1, with 9 bases aligning to TRBD1. CDR3 length: 15 residues. Germline V gives CDR1 SEHNR, CDR2 FQNEAQ (reference sequence). The V segment lost 5 bases and the J segment 2 bases; nucleotides outside the gene matches: 6. The CDR3 sequence: CASSARQGVNTEAFF. The CDR3 DNA sequence: TGTGCCAGCAGCGCCCGACAGGGGGTAAACACTGAAGCTTTCTTT. The complete variable domain, with remaining parts taken from reference TRBV7-9 and TRBJ1-1, reads DTGVSQNPRHKITKRGQNVTFRCDPISEHNRLYWYRQTLGQGPEFLTYFQNEAQLEKSRLLSDRFSAERPKGSFSTLEIQRTEQGDSAMYLCASSARQGVNTEAFFGQGTRLTVV.

V and J are TRBV27 and TRBJ2-1, with unresolved D. V dropped 4 bases and J dropped 6 bases, with 10 bases sitting between them. The CDR3 spans 13 residues. In germline, CDR1 is MNHEY, CDR2 SMNVEV (reference sequence). CDR3 loop: CASSSPTRNEQFF. The CDR3 region has the DNA TGTGCCAGCAGTTCCCCGACTCGCAATGAGCAGTTCTTC.

The V call is TRBV7-6, the J call TRBJ1-1, with D possibly matching TRBD1 (5 bases). Germline lookup yields CDR1 SGHVS and CDR2 FNYEAQ. The CDR3 totals 15 residues. Trimming shortened V by 5 bases and J by 0 bases, and 13 bases separated the two germline ends. This CDR3 reads CASSLEGLLNTEAFF. CDR3 DNA: TGTGCCAGCAGCCTAGAGGGACTCCTGAACACTGAAGCTTTCTTT.

The chain links TRBV7-9 to TRBJ1-1; TRBD1 agrees at 12 bases. The ends lost 2 bases at V and 10 bases at J; junction bases unmatched: 8. CDR3 size: 15 residues. Germline CDR1 and CDR2: SEHNR and FQNEAQ (reference sequence). CDR3 coding DNA: TGTGCCAGCAGCTTAACCGGGACAGGGGGCGGAGGAGCTTTCTTT. Translated, it gives CASSLTGTGGGGAFF.

The J gene is TRBJ2-7, the V gene TRBV7-9; 8 positions agree with TRBD1. The J segment lost 1 base and the V segment lost 2 bases, leaving 10 bases of the junction unmatched. Germline V lookup: CDR1 SEHNR, CDR2 FQNEAQ (reference sequence). The CDR3 contains 17 residues. CDR3 coding DNA: TGTGCCAGCAGCTTATCCCCGGACAGGGTTAATTCCTACGAGCAGTACTTC. Protein: CASSLSPDRVNSYEQYF.

The V gene is TRBV6-2 or TRBV6-3, the J gene TRBJ2-3; 9 bases align to TRBD2. The germline CDR1 and CDR2 sequences are MNHEY and SVGEGT. This CDR3 spans 18 amino acids. The V and J ends lost 6 bases and 3 bases, in that order; junction bases with no gene match: 16. Here the CDR3 DNA reads TGTGCCAGCAGCCTCGGTGAGGCGGGAGGGAAGTGGACAGATACGCAGTATTTT. Its translation is CASSLGEAGGKWTDTQYF.

The V call is TRBV4-1, the J call TRBJ1-4; D is ambiguous. Germline values: CDR1 MGHRA, CDR2 YSYEKL. Trimming removed 2 bases at V and 1 base at J, with 23 bases between. The CDR3 is made up of 20 amino acids. CDR3 in DNA: TGCGCCAGCAGCCAACCCCACCGACGCCTCGATCGGGTAACTAATGAAAAACTGTTTTTT. Encoded protein: CASSQPHRRLDRVTNEKLFF.

The rearrangement joins TRBV18 to TRBJ1-2, with 12 bases identical to TRBD1. Germline trimming cut 5 bases from V and 6 bases from J; bases unmatched to any gene: 7. Germline lookup yields CDR1 KGHSH and CDR2 LQKENI. CDR3 length: 15 residues. The CDR3 bases are TGTGCCAGCTCAATCCCGGGACAGGGGGCAGATGGCTACACCTTC. It encodes CASSIPGQGADGYTF.

The CDR3 spells CASSLFRGQGTEAFF. In nucleotides, the CDR3 is TGTGCCAGCAGCTTATTTAGAGGACAGGGGACTGAAGCTTTCTTT. The chain combines TRBV7-9 with TRBJ1-1, with 9 positions matching TRBD1. V shed 2 bases and J 5 bases; nucleotides not matched to a gene: 6. Germline V gene lookup returns CDR1 SEHNR and CDR2 FQNEAQ (reference sequence). The CDR3 totals 15 residues.

CDR3 nucleotide sequence: TGTGCCAGCAGCTCTCGGGGGGTGAACACTGAAGCTTTCTTT. Amino acid sequence: CASSSRGVNTEAFF. This sequence joins TRBV7-3 and TRBJ1-1; D possibly corresponds to TRBD1 (5 bases). CDR3 length: 14 residues. From germline, CDR1 is SGHTA and CDR2 FQGTGA. V was shortened by 4 bases and J by 0 bases, with 9 bases between the two germline ends.

This clone showed up just once. J is TRBJ2-7 and V is TRBV18, with 10 bases identical to TRBD1. J lost 4 bases, V lost 3 bases, and 3 bases had no gene match. CDR3 length: 14 residues. Per germline, CDR1 KGHSH and CDR2 LQKENI. Here the CDR3 reads CASSPTGGGYEQYF. CDR3 in DNA: TGTGCCAGCTCACCGACAGGGGGCGGATACGAGCAGTACTTC.

The J gene is TRBJ1-1, the V gene TRBV3-1 (or the pseudogene TRBV3-2), with 7 bases matching TRBD1. The germline V gene encodes CDR1 LGHDT and CDR2 YNNKEL (reference sequence). This CDR3 has 13 residues. V shed 4 bases, J shed 4 bases, and the junction held 3 bases outside the gene matches. This CDR3 is CASSPNRGTEAFF. The CDR3, as DNA: TGTGCCAGCAGCCCAAACAGGGGCACTGAAGCTTTCTTT.